The 2 T cell receptor beta chains listed next were all sequenced from one sample in a study of cytotoxic CD8 clonotypes in ibrutinib-treated CLL. Assay: immunoSEQ multiplex PCR; the TCRdb copy retains only in-frame clones and omits some. The sample contains hundreds of thousands of clones, less than 75% of which appear only once. Material: PBMCs, obtained after 24 months of ibrutinib treatment. All receptors come from a human donor with chronic lymphocytic leukemia.

The rearrangement joins TRBV9 to TRBJ2-3; 8 positions agree with TRBD2. With 1 base clipped from V and 5 bases from J, the junction kept 9 bases outside the gene matches. Germline V gene data show CDR1 as SGDLS and CDR2 as YYNGEE. The CDR3 runs to 16 residues. The CDR3 sequence is CASSVYLAGRQDTQYF. As DNA, the CDR3 is TGTGCCAGCAGCGTATACCTAGCGGGCCGACAAGATACGCAGTATTTT.

CDR3 in DNA: TGTGCCAGCAGCGTAGCCTCTCCTAACTCTGGAAACACCATATATTTT. As protein: CASSVASPNSGNTIYF. The chain employs TRBV9 and TRBJ1-3; no definite D call. The CDR3 sequence is 16 residues long. Trimming shortened V by 0 bases and J by 0 bases, and 10 bases separated the two germline ends. In germline, CDR1 is SGDLS, CDR2 YYNGEE.